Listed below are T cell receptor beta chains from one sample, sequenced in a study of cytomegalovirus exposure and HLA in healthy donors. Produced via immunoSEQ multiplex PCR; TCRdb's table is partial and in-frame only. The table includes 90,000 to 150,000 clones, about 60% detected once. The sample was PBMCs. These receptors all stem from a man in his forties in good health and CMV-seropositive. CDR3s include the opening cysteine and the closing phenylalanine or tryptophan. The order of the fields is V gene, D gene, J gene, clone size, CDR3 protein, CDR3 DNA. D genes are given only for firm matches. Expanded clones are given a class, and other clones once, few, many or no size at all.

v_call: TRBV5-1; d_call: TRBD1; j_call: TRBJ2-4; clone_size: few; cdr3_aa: CASSGDRGNIQYF; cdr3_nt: TGCGCCAGCAGCGGGGACAGGGGAAACATTCAGTACTTC
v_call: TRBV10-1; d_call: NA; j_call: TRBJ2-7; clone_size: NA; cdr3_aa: CASSESRSVDSEQYF; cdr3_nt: TGCGCCAGCAGTGAGTCGAGGTCCGTGGACAGCGAGCAGTACTTC
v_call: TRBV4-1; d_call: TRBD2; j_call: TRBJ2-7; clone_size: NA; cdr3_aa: CASSRRTGGRAAYEQYF; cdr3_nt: TGCGCCAGCAGCCGCCGAACGGGCGGGAGGGCCGCCTACGAGCAGTACTTC
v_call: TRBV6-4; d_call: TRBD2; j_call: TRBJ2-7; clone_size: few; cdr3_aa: CASSGGLAGATYPESYEQYF; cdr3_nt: TGTGCCAGCAGTGGCGGACTAGCGGGAGCAACCTACCCCGAGTCCTACGAGCAGTACTTC
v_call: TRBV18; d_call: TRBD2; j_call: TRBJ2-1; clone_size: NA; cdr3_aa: CASSPPGLPNEQFF; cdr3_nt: TGTGCCAGCTCACCACCGGGACTACCCAATGAGCAGTTCTTC
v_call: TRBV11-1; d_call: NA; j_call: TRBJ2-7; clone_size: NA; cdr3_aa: CASSPQGYEQYF; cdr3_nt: TGTGCCAGCAGCCCCCAGGGTTACGAGCAGTACTTC
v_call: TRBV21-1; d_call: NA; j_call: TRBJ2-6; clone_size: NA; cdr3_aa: CAATGGKWSGANVLTF; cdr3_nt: TGTGCCGCAACAGGGGGCAAGTGGTCTGGGGCCAACGTCCTGACTTTC
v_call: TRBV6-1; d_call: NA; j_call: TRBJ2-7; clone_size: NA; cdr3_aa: CASRLNYEQYF; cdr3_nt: TGTGCCAGCAGACTAAACTACGAGCAGTACTTC
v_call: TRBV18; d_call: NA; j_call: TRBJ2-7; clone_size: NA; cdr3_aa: CASSPGLARVGEQYF; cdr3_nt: TGTGCCAGCTCACCAGGGCTAGCGCGAGTGGGGGAGCAGTACTTC
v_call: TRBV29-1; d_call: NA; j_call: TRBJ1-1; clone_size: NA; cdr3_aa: CSVPTGSFSTEAFF; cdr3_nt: TGCAGCGTCCCGACAGGAAGTTTTTCCACTGAAGCTTTCTTT
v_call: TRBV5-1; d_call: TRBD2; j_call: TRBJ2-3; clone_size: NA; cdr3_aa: CASSLGPSGTTDTQYF; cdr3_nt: TGCGCCAGCAGCTTGGGGCCTAGCGGAACCACAGATACGCAGTATTTT
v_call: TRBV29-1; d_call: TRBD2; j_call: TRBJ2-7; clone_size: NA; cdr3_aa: CSVKILAGDMDEQYF; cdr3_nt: TGCAGCGTCAAGATACTAGCGGGAGACATGGACGAGCAGTACTTC
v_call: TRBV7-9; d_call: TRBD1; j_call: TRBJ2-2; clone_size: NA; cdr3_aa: CASTQGGTGLNTGELFF; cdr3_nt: TGTGCCAGCACCCAAGGGGGCACAGGCCTTAACACCGGGGAGCTGTTTTTT
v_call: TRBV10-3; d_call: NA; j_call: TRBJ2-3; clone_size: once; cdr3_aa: CAIGPGDIDDTQYF; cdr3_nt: TGTGCCATCGGTCCAGGGGATATAGATGATACGCAGTATTTT
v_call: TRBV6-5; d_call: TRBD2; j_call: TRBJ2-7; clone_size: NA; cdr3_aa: CASNTPLAGGYEQYF; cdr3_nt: TGTGCCAGCAACACTCCCCTAGCGGGAGGGTACGAGCAGTACTTC
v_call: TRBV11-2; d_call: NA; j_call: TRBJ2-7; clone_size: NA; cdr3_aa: CASSLEGGAGEQYF; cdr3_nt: TGTGCCAGCAGCTTAGAAGGGGGTGCAGGGGAGCAGTACTTC
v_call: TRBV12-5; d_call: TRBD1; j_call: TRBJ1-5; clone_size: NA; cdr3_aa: CASGWTGDQPQHF; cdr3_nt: TGTGCTAGTGGATGGACAGGAGATCAGCCCCAGCATTTT
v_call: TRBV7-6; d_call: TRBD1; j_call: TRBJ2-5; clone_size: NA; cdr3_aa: CASSTWDRGKWETQYF; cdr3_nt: TGTGCCAGCAGCACGTGGGACAGGGGAAAATGGGAGACCCAGTACTTC
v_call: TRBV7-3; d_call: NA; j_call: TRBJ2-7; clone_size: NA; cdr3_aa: CASSLIQGTYEQYF; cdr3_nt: TGTGCCAGCAGCTTGATCCAGGGCACCTACGAGCAGTACTTC
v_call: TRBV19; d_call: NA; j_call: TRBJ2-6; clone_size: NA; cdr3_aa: CASRSTVSSGANVLTF; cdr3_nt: TGTGCCAGTCGTTCGACTGTAAGCTCTGGGGCCAACGTCCTGACTTTC
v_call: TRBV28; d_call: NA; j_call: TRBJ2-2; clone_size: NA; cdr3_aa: CASSLFPSPGAGELFF; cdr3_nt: TGTGCCAGCAGTTTATTTCCTAGTCCGGGGGCCGGGGAGCTGTTTTTT
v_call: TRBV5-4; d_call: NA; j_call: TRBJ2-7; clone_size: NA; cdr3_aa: CASSLTGGFEQYF; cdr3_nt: TGTGCCAGCAGCTTGACAGGTGGCTTCGAGCAGTACTTC
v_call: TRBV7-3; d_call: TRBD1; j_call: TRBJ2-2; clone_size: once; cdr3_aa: CASSPGQGVSGELFF; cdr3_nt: TGTGCCAGCAGCCCAGGACAGGGGGTGTCCGGGGAGCTGTTTTTT
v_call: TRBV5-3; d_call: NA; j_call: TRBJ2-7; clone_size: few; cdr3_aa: CARSPGGSGYEQYF; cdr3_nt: TGTGCCAGAAGCCCCGGCGGATCGGGTTACGAGCAGTACTTC
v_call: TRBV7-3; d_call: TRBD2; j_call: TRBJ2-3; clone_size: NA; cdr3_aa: CASSLTGLAGRTDTQYF; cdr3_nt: TGTGCCAGCAGCTTAACGGGGCTAGCGGGACGCACAGATACGCAGTATTTT
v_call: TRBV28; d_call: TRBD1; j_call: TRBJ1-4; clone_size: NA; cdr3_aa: CASSLTTGARLEKLFF; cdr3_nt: TGTGCCAGCAGTTTAACGACAGGGGCGCGACTCGAAAAACTGTTTTTT
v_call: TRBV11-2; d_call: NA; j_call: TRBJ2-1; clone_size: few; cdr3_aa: CASRWTSNSYNEQFF; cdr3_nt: TGTGCCAGCAGGTGGACTTCTAATTCCTACAATGAGCAGTTCTTC
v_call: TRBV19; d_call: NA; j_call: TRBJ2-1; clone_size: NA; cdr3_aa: CASSITGSSYNEQFF; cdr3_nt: TGTGCCAGTAGTATCACCGGGAGCTCCTACAATGAGCAGTTCTTC
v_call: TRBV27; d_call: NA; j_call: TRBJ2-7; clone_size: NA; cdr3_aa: CASRYEQYF; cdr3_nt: TGTGCCAGTCGGTACGAGCAGTACTTC
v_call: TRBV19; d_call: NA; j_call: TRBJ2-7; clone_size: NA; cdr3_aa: CASTPWEGAYEQYF; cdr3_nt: TGTGCCAGTACCCCGTGGGAGGGGGCCTACGAGCAGTACTTC
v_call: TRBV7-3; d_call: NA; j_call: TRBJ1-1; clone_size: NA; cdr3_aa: CASSFETRTEAFF; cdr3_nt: TGTGCCAGCAGCTTTGAAACTAGGACTGAAGCTTTCTTT
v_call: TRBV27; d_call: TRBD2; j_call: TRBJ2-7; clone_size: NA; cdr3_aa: CASSFLAGPVGQYF; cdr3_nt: TGTGCCAGCAGTTTCCTAGCGGGGCCCGTCGGGCAGTACTTC
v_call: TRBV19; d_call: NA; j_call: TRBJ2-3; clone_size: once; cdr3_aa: CASSRGGESSTDTQYF; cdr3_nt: TGTGCCAGTAGTAGAGGCGGGGAGTCAAGCACAGATACGCAGTATTTT
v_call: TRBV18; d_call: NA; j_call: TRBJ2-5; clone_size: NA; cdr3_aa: CASSPSEISVTQYF; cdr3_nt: TGTGCCAGCTCACCCTCCGAGATTTCCGTGACCCAGTACTTC
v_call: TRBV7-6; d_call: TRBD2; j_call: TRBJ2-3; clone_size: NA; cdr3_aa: CASSRGPREATDTQYF; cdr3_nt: TGTGCCAGCAGCCGCGGCCCGCGGGAGGCTACAGATACGCAGTATTTT
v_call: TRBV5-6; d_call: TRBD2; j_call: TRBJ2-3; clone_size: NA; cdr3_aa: CASSRSPGTRLSSTDTQYF; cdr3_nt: TGTGCCAGCAGCCGATCCCCCGGGACTAGATTATCTAGCACAGATACGCAGTATTTT
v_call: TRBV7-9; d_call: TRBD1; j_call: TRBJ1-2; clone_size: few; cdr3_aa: CASSYRTGDDTF; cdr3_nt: TGTGCCAGCAGCTATAGGACAGGGGATGACACCTTC
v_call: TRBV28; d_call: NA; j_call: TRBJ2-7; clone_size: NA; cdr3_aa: CASSLHNYEQYF; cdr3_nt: TGTGCCAGCAGTCTTCACAACTACGAGCAGTACTTC
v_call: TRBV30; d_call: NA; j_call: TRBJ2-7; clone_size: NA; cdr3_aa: CAWRRDSAGKQYF; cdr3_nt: TGTGCCTGGAGAAGGGACTCTGCTGGTAAGCAGTACTTC
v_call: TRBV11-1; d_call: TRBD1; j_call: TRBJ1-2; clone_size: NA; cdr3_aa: CASSFGQGSGYTF; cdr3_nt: TGTGCCAGCAGCTTCGGACAGGGTAGTGGCTACACCTTC
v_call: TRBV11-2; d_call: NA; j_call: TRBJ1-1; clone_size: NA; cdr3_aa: CASSLDQAGATEAFF; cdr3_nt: TGTGCCAGCAGCTTAGATCAGGCAGGGGCCACTGAAGCTTTCTTT
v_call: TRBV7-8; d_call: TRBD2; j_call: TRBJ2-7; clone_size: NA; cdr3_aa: CASSLGGTSGVYYEQYF; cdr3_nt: TGTGCCAGCAGCTTAGGCGGAACTAGCGGGGTGTACTACGAGCAGTACTTC
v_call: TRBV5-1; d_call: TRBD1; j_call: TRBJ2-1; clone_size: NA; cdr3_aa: CASSPLSGTGFNEQFF; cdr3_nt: TGCGCCAGCAGCCCGCTCTCCGGGACAGGCTTCAATGAGCAGTTCTTC
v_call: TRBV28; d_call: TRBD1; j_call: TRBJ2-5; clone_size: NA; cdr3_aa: CASSLGQGGETQYF; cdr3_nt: TGTGCCAGCAGTTTGGGACAGGGCGGAGAGACCCAGTACTTC
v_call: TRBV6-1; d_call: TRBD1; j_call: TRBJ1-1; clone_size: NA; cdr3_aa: CASRSDRVEAFF; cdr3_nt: TGTGCCAGCAGATCGGACAGGGTTGAAGCTTTCTTT
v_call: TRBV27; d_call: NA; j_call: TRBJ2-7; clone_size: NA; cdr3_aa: CASSWVEGHEQYF; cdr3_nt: TGTGCCAGCAGTTGGGTGGAGGGCCACGAGCAGTACTTC
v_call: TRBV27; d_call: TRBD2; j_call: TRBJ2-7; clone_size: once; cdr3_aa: CASSITPFSGSNGYEQYF; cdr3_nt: TGTGCCAGCAGTATTACACCCTTTAGCGGGAGTAACGGCTACGAGCAGTACTTC
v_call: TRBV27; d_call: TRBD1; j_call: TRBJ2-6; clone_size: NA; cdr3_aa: CASSPRGNGANVLTF; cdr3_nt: TGTGCCAGCAGTCCCAGGGGGAATGGGGCCAACGTCCTGACTTTC
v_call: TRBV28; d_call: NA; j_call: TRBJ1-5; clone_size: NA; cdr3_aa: CASRSGGGNQPQHF; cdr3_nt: TGTGCCAGCAGGTCGGGGGGCGGCAATCAGCCCCAGCATTTT
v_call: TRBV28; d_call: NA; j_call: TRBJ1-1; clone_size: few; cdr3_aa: CASSSQYTEAFF; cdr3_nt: TGTGCCAGCAGTTCTCAGTACACTGAAGCTTTCTTT
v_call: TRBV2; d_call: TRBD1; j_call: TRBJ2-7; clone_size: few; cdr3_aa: CASSADGQGTYEQYF; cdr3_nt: TGTGCCAGCAGTGCCGACGGACAGGGTACTTACGAGCAGTACTTC
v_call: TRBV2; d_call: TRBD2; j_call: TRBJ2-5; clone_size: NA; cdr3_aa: CASSVDSGGVETQYF; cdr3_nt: TGTGCCAGCAGTGTGGATAGCGGGGGGGTCGAGACCCAGTACTTC
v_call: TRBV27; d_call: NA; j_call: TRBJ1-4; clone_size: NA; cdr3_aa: CASKAWGAANEKLFF; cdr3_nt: TGTGCCAGCAAGGCCTGGGGCGCGGCTAATGAAAAACTGTTTTTT
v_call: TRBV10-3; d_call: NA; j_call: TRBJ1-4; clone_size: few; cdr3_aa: CAISRVNEKLFF; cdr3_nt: TGTGCCATCAGCAGGGTTAATGAAAAACTGTTTTTT
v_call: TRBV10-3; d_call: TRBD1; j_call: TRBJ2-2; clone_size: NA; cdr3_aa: CAISEDRGTGELFF; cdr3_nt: TGTGCCATCAGTGAGGACAGGGGGACCGGGGAGCTGTTTTTT
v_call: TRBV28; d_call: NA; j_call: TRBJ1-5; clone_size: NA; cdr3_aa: CASSLFSGLRQPQHF; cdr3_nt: TGTGCCAGCAGTTTATTCTCAGGGTTGCGGCAGCCCCAGCATTTT
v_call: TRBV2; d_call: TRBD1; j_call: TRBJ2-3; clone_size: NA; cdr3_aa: CASSSDRGQGDTQYF; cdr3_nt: TGTGCCAGCAGTTCCGACAGGGGGCAGGGAGATACGCAGTATTTT
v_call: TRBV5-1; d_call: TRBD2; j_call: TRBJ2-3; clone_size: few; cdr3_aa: CASSLGLAGGPSDTQYF; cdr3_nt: TGCGCCAGCAGCCTGGGACTAGCGGGGGGGCCTTCAGATACGCAGTATTTT
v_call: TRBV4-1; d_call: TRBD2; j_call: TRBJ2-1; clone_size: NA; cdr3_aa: CAAGDNEQFF; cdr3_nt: TGCGCCGCGGGGGACAATGAGCAGTTCTTC
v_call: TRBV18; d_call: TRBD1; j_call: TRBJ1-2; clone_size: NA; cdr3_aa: CASSPTGTGGFVGYTF; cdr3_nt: TGTGCCAGCTCACCGACGGGGACAGGGGGTTTCGTTGGCTACACCTTC